A selection of T cell receptor beta chains follows, all from one sample in a study of T cell changes during pregnancy in multiple sclerosis. Repertoires were generated with immunoSEQ multiplex PCR, while TCRdb's copy carries only in-frame clones and drops some. The data contain approximately 40,000 clones, 88% of them seen just once; the ten biggest clones take up under 1.5%. This sample comprised CD4+ T cells from peripheral blood mononuclear cells, obtained in the second trimester of pregnancy. Receptors were obtained from a female donor with multiple sclerosis, enrolled in a pregnancy study. Both conserved end residues are part of each CDR3. Each record gives: V gene, J gene, clone size, D gene, CDR3 DNA, CDR3 protein. D genes are given only for firm matches. Only part of the rows carry a size: once, few, many, or a class if the clone is expanded.

V gene: TRBV19; J gene: TRBJ2-2; clone size: -; D gene: -; CDR3 DNA: TGTGCCAGTCGCTTGAGGGGGGGGGCGCGAGTTGGCACCGGGGAGCTGTTTTTT; CDR3 protein: CASRLRGGARVGTGELFF
V gene: TRBV6-1; J gene: TRBJ1-3; clone size: -; D gene: TRBD1; CDR3 DNA: TGTGCCAGCAGTGAGTTCACAGGGGGTTATTCTGGAAACACCATATATTTT; CDR3 protein: CASSEFTGGYSGNTIYF
V gene: TRBV28; J gene: TRBJ2-6; clone size: -; D gene: TRBD1; CDR3 DNA: TGTGCCAGCAGACCTCCCACAGGGGGCCTGTCTGGGGCCAACGTCCTGACTTTC; CDR3 protein: CASRPPTGGLSGANVLTF
V gene: TRBV5-1; J gene: TRBJ2-2; clone size: -; D gene: -; CDR3 DNA: TGCGCCAGCAGCTTGGGCAGGCAGACCGGGGAGCTGTTTTTT; CDR3 protein: CASSLGRQTGELFF
V gene: TRBV5-1; J gene: TRBJ2-7; clone size: -; D gene: -; CDR3 DNA: TGCGCCAGCAGCTTGGACAGAACTCAAGACTACGAGCAGTACTTC; CDR3 protein: CASSLDRTQDYEQYF
V gene: TRBV18; J gene: TRBJ2-2; clone size: -; D gene: TRBD1; CDR3 DNA: TGTGCCAGCTCACCTCTCGGACAGGGGGGCTCCGGGGAGCTGTTTTTT; CDR3 protein: CASSPLGQGGSGELFF
V gene: TRBV5-4; J gene: TRBJ2-3; clone size: -; D gene: -; CDR3 DNA: TGTGCCAGCAGCTTGGAAGCGGTCACAGATACGCAGTATTTT; CDR3 protein: CASSLEAVTDTQYF
V gene: TRBV6-1; J gene: TRBJ2-3; clone size: -; D gene: -; CDR3 DNA: TGTGCCAGCAGTGATACCACCCATGGACTCCGCGTAAATACGCAGTATTTT; CDR3 protein: CASSDTTHGLRVNTQYF
V gene: TRBV28; J gene: TRBJ1-5; clone size: once; D gene: TRBD1; CDR3 DNA: TGTGCCAGTGACAGGGTATACGATCAGCCCCAGCATTTT; CDR3 protein: CASDRVYDQPQHF
V gene: TRBV5-6; J gene: TRBJ2-3; clone size: -; D gene: TRBD1; CDR3 DNA: TGTGCCAGCAGCAACTCCTGGACAGGGGGCCCAACAGATACGCAGTATTTT; CDR3 protein: CASSNSWTGGPTDTQYF
V gene: TRBV18; J gene: TRBJ2-5; clone size: -; D gene: TRBD2; CDR3 DNA: TGTGCCAGCTCACCACCGACTAGCGGGGGCGAAGTGTACTTC; CDR3 protein: CASSPPTSGGEVYF
V gene: TRBV29-1; J gene: TRBJ1-5; clone size: -; D gene: -; CDR3 DNA: TGCAGCGCCGCCACAGGGCCCCATCAGCCCCAGCATTTT; CDR3 protein: CSAATGPHQPQHF
V gene: TRBV7-2; J gene: TRBJ1-5; clone size: -; D gene: TRBD1; CDR3 DNA: TGTGCCAGCAGCTTATTCGGCCAGGGGGCGCGTCAGCCCCAGCATTTT; CDR3 protein: CASSLFGQGARQPQHF
V gene: TRBV9; J gene: TRBJ2-6; clone size: few; D gene: TRBD2; CDR3 DNA: TGTGCCAGCACGGGAGGAGCGCTAGGGGCCAACGTCCTGACTTTC; CDR3 protein: CASTGGALGANVLTF
V gene: TRBV2; J gene: TRBJ2-3; clone size: few; D gene: -; CDR3 DNA: TGTGCCAGCAGTGAGACGTGGACCACTAGGGAGTATTTT; CDR3 protein: CASSETWTTREYF
V gene: TRBV7-8; J gene: TRBJ2-7; clone size: -; D gene: -; CDR3 DNA: TGTGCCAGCAGCCCGGGAGATTACTCCTACGAGCAGTACTTC; CDR3 protein: CASSPGDYSYEQYF
V gene: TRBV2; J gene: TRBJ2-5; clone size: -; D gene: TRBD1; CDR3 DNA: TGTGCCAGCAGTGAGACAGGGCGAGAGACCCAGTACTTC; CDR3 protein: CASSETGRETQYF
V gene: TRBV7-3; J gene: TRBJ1-3; clone size: -; D gene: TRBD1; CDR3 DNA: TGTGCCAGCTTCCCGCGAAAGGGGGGACAGGGAAACACCATATATTTT; CDR3 protein: CASFPRKGGQGNTIYF
V gene: TRBV7-2; J gene: TRBJ1-1; clone size: -; D gene: TRBD1; CDR3 DNA: TGTGCCAGCAGTTCGGACAGGAAGAACACTGAAGCTTTCTTT; CDR3 protein: CASSSDRKNTEAFF
V gene: TRBV14; J gene: TRBJ2-2; clone size: -; D gene: TRBD2; CDR3 DNA: TGTGCCAGCAACGTCGCGGGAGCGAACACCGGGGAGCTGTTTTTT; CDR3 protein: CASNVAGANTGELFF
V gene: TRBV29-1; J gene: TRBJ1-2; clone size: -; D gene: -; CDR3 DNA: TGCAGCGCTGAGACAGGCAACTATGGCTACACCTTC; CDR3 protein: CSAETGNYGYTF
V gene: TRBV5-6; J gene: TRBJ2-5; clone size: -; D gene: TRBD2; CDR3 DNA: TGTGCCAGCAGCTGGGGGGGGCTAGCGGGAGAGCTGTACCAAGAGACCCAGTACTTC; CDR3 protein: CASSWGGLAGELYQETQYF
V gene: TRBV2; J gene: TRBJ2-6; clone size: -; D gene: -; CDR3 DNA: TGTGCCAGCAGTGTACAGTTGTCCGGGGCCAACGTCCTGACTTTC; CDR3 protein: CASSVQLSGANVLTF
V gene: TRBV27; J gene: TRBJ2-1; clone size: -; D gene: -; CDR3 DNA: TGTGCCAGCAGTCTCCGCGTTGTTGGTAATGAGCAGTTCTTC; CDR3 protein: CASSLRVVGNEQFF
V gene: TRBV28; J gene: TRBJ2-2; clone size: -; D gene: -; CDR3 DNA: TGTGCCAGCACTCCTCAAGGAGCGCTTAACACCGGGGAGCTGTTTTTT; CDR3 protein: CASTPQGALNTGELFF
V gene: TRBV2; J gene: TRBJ2-1; clone size: -; D gene: -; CDR3 DNA: TGTGCCAGCAAATCTGGACAAGCTGAGCAGTTCTTC; CDR3 protein: CASKSGQAEQFF
V gene: TRBV28; J gene: TRBJ1-4; clone size: -; D gene: -; CDR3 DNA: TGTGCCAGCAGTTCCTCAGGGGAACGGTGGGAAAAACTGTTTTTT; CDR3 protein: CASSSSGERWEKLFF
V gene: TRBV19; J gene: TRBJ1-1; clone size: -; D gene: -; CDR3 DNA: TGTGCCAGTAGCCGGGACACGAACACTGAAGCTTTCTTT; CDR3 protein: CASSRDTNTEAFF
V gene: TRBV30; J gene: TRBJ1-3; clone size: -; D gene: -; CDR3 DNA: TGTGCCTGGAGTGTACGGGGAAACACCATATATTTT; CDR3 protein: CAWSVRGNTIYF
V gene: TRBV6-5; J gene: TRBJ1-1; clone size: -; D gene: TRBD1; CDR3 DNA: TGTGCCAGCAGTTACGTCAGGGGGCAGGCTGAAGCTTTCTTT; CDR3 protein: CASSYVRGQAEAFF
V gene: TRBV19; J gene: TRBJ2-3; clone size: -; D gene: -; CDR3 DNA: TGTGCCAGTAGTATTCGCCAGATCAGCACAGATACGCAGTATTTT; CDR3 protein: CASSIRQISTDTQYF
V gene: TRBV12-5; J gene: TRBJ2-5; clone size: -; D gene: -; CDR3 DNA: TGTGCTAGTGCTTTAGGGGCGTCCCAGTACCAAGAGACCCAGTACTTC; CDR3 protein: CASALGASQYQETQYF
V gene: TRBV27; J gene: TRBJ2-2; clone size: -; D gene: TRBD1; CDR3 DNA: TGTGCCAGCAGTTCCCTTAACACCGACAGGGGGCCCGACACCGGGGAGCTGTTTTTT; CDR3 protein: CASSSLNTDRGPDTGELFF
V gene: TRBV6-5; J gene: TRBJ2-2; clone size: -; D gene: -; CDR3 DNA: TGTGCCAGCAGTTTTACCTCCAGGCGGACACCGGGGGAGCTGTTTTTT; CDR3 protein: CASSFTSRRTPGELFF
V gene: TRBV28; J gene: TRBJ1-5; clone size: -; D gene: -; CDR3 DNA: TGTGCCATCAACCGCAGCGGGGGTCAGCCCCAGCATTTT; CDR3 protein: CAINRSGGQPQHF
V gene: TRBV6-6; J gene: TRBJ1-3; clone size: once; D gene: -; CDR3 DNA: TGTGCCAGCAGTGGACACTTGGTCGGAAACACCATATATTTT; CDR3 protein: CASSGHLVGNTIYF
V gene: TRBV9; J gene: TRBJ2-5; clone size: -; D gene: -; CDR3 DNA: TGTGCCAGCAGCCGACAGATTCAAGAGACCCAGTACTTC; CDR3 protein: CASSRQIQETQYF
V gene: TRBV5-5; J gene: TRBJ2-4; clone size: -; D gene: TRBD1; CDR3 DNA: TGTGCCAGCAGCTTGGTAGGGTGGGACAGGGAAAACATTCAGTACTTC; CDR3 protein: CASSLVGWDRENIQYF
V gene: TRBV19; J gene: TRBJ1-2; clone size: -; D gene: TRBD1; CDR3 DNA: TGTGCCAGTAGTATACTTCAGGGGGCAGGTGGCTACACCTTC; CDR3 protein: CASSILQGAGGYTF
V gene: TRBV29-1; J gene: TRBJ2-2; clone size: -; D gene: TRBD2; CDR3 DNA: TGCAGCGTAGTCGGACTAGCGGGTAACTCACGGAACGGGGAGCTGTTTTTT; CDR3 protein: CSVVGLAGNSRNGELFF
V gene: TRBV7-2; J gene: TRBJ1-2; clone size: -; D gene: TRBD1; CDR3 DNA: TGTGCCAGCAGCCCCCGGGGACAGAACTATGGCTACACCTTC; CDR3 protein: CASSPRGQNYGYTF
V gene: TRBV7-7; J gene: TRBJ2-5; clone size: -; D gene: -; CDR3 DNA: TGTGCTAGCAGCTCGGGGGGGACAGGGCGACAAGAGACCCAGTACTTC; CDR3 protein: CASSSGGTGRQETQYF